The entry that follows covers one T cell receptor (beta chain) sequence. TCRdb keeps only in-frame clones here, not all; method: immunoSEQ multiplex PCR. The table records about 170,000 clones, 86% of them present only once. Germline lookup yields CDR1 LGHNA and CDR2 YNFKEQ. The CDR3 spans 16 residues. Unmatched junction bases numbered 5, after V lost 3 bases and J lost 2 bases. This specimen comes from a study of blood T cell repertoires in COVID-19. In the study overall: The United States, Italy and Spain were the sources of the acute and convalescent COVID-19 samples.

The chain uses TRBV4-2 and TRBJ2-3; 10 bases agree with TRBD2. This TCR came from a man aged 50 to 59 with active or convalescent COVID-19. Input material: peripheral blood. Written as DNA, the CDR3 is TGTGCCAGCAGCCATCGAGGACTAGCGGACACAGATACGCAGTATTTT. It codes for CASSHRGLADTDTQYF.